This T cell receptor (beta chain) derives from a study of blood T cell repertoires in COVID-19. Study in general: Collection of acute and convalescent COVID-19 samples took place in the United States, Italy and Spain. Nucleic acid was either cDNA or gDNA, and it came from T cells, B-cell-depleted T cells, or PBMCs.

Germline-derived CDR1 and CDR2 are SGHTA and FQGNSA. CDR3 length: 15 residues. Germline trimming cut 5 bases from V and 4 bases from J; bases unmatched to any gene: 8. Clones were sequenced by immunoSEQ multiplex PCR, and TCRdb holds only the in-frame ones, with some missing. The sample comprises fewer than 95,000 clones, 80% to 90% of which are singletons, and 8% to 9.5% rests with the top ten. The rearrangement uses TRBV7-2 and TRBJ1-1; 9 nucleotides align to TRBD1. The clonotype comes from a man aged 45-60 years with acute or convalescent COVID-19. Sequencing was done on a sample of peripheral blood. CDR3 loop: CASSRVQGAVTEAFF. In DNA form, the CDR3 reads TGTGCCAGCAGCCGTGTACAGGGGGCGGTCACTGAAGCTTTCTTT.